This passage covers 22 T cell receptor beta chains from one sample sequenced in a study of blood T cells in healthy people across ages. Then a second PCR, running roughly 7 to 11 cycles, was carried out with a sample-barcoded 5' primer and a J-beta primer mix. MiXCR, applied by TCRdb to the 5' RACE reads, yields one record per CDR3 protein. The sample yields 550,000 to 750,000 distinct CDR3 sequences, 21% seen once. The sample consisted of blood. These receptors all come from a man in his 70s in good health.

The chain has TRBV20-1 and TRBJ2-5; 9 bases map to TRBD2. The CDR3 is 13 amino acids. Germline loops: CDR1 DFQATT, CDR2 SNEGSKA (reference sequence). Losses at the gene ends were 7 bases for V and 5 bases for J; bases not matched to a gene: 8. The chain's CDR3 is CSGEASGTETQYF. The CDR3 bases are TGCAGTGGAGAGGCTAGCGGGACTGAGACCCAGTACTTC.

The sample holds a few counts of this clonotype. V is TRBV2 and J is TRBJ2-5, with 8 positions matching TRBD1. The closer fit of TRBJ2-7 to the DNA end suggests the J call may be wrong. Germline V CDR1 and CDR2: SNHLY, FYNNEI. This CDR3 has 13 amino acids. The CDR3 here is CASSEDRAYEQYF. The CDR3 DNA reads TGTGCCAGCAGTGAGGACAGGGCCTACGAGCAGTACTTC.

The genes are TRBV20-1 and TRBJ1-1; maybe TRBD1 (6 bases). CDR1 and CDR2 (germline): DFQATT, SNEGSKA (reference sequence). Trimming cost V 3 bases and J 7 bases, with 18 bases left between them. The CDR3 covers 14 residues. The CDR3 DNA follows: TGCAGTGCTAGTCACCGGACAGCGCCGGTTGAAGCTTTCTTT. The encoded protein is CSASHRTAPVEAFF.

The chain recombines TRBV20-1 with TRBJ2-5; 9 nucleotides line up with TRBD2. The closer fit of TRBJ2-1 to the DNA end suggests the J call may be wrong. Germline CDR1 and CDR2: DFQATT and SNEGSKA (reference sequence). The CDR3 is 15 amino acids. CDR3 in DNA: TGCAGTGCTAGAGATAGTAGCGGGAGCCTCTATGAGCAGTTCTTC. Translating it yields CSARDSSGSLYEQFF.

This clonotype was counted a few times. The rearrangement links TRBV6-6 to TRBJ2-1; D perhaps matches TRBD1 (7 bases). The V end lost 6 bases, the J end lost 8 bases, and 14 bases lay between the germline ends. Germline V gene sequence: CDR1 MNHNY, CDR2 SVGAGI (reference sequence). The CDR3 has 13 amino acids. Here the CDR3 DNA reads TGTGCCAGCAGCAGGGGGGTTCGTCATGAGCAGTTCTTC. Translating it yields CASSRGVRHEQFF.

This chain joins TRBV7-3 and TRBJ2-1, with D possibly TRBD2 on 5 matching bases. The CDR3 runs 15 residues. V was shortened by 3 bases and J by 3 bases, with 12 bases between the two germline ends. CDR1 SGHTA and CDR2 FQGTGA come from the germline V gene. CDR3 region: CASSLRESGYNEQFF. In DNA, the CDR3 is TGTGCCAGCAGCTTGAGGGAGTCGGGCTACAATGAGCAGTTCTTC.

Ten or more counts support this clonotype. The rearrangement links TRBV24-1 to TRBJ2-5, with 9 bases aligning to TRBD1. The CDR3 consists of 15 residues. CDR1 is KGHDR, CDR2 SFDVKD, per germline. Unmatched junction bases numbered 7, after V lost 4 bases and J lost 5 bases. CDR3 protein: CATSDPGQGLETQYF. The CDR3 nucleotides are TGTGCCACCAGTGACCCCGGACAGGGGTTGGAGACCCAGTACTTC.

This clonotype has only a few counts. The V and J genes are TRBV7-3 and TRBJ2-5; weak D call: TRBD2 (6 bases). The J call may be faulty, since TRBJ2-7 better matches the DNA end. Germline CDR1 reads SGHTA; CDR2 reads FQGTGA. This CDR3 has 14 amino acids. The CDR3 loop reads CASSLTAGTYEQYF. The CDR3 nucleotides are TGTGCCAGCAGCTTAACGGCGGGGACCTACGAGCAGTACTTC.

This clonotype has just a few counts. The J gene is TRBJ2-2, the V gene TRBV2, with unresolved D. The CDR3 runs to 14 residues. Trimming removed 7 bases at V and 1 base at J, with 10 bases between. Germline assignment: CDR1 SNHLY and CDR2 FYNNEI. This CDR3 reads CASTQQKNTGELFF. For the CDR3, the DNA is TGTGCCAGCACCCAGCAGAAGAACACCGGGGAGCTGTTTTTT.

There are many counts of this clonotype. This chain connects TRBV20-1 to TRBJ2-3; TRBD2 is a possible D gene (6 bases). The CDR3 contains 14 residues. Trimming took 6 bases from V and 0 from J, leaving 13 bases between them. From germline, CDR1 is DFQATT and CDR2 SNEGSKA (reference sequence). The CDR3 DNA reads TGCAGTGCCAGCCTAGCGTCCAGCACAGATACGCAGTATTTT. Amino acid sequence: CSASLASSTDTQYF.

This clonotype was counted at least ten times. V and J are TRBV20-1 and TRBJ2-1; the match to TRBD2 covers 8 bases. V was pared by 1 base and J by 10 bases, with 15 bases of the junction left unmatched. The germline gives CDR1 DFQATT, CDR2 SNEGSKA (reference sequence). The CDR3 loop spans 16 amino acids. The CDR3 DNA follows: TGCAGTGCTAGAGTTCTCGGGAGGGGAATGTCGGGGGAGCAGTTCTTC. Amino acid sequence: CSARVLGRGMSGEQFF.

The chain employs TRBV6-5 and TRBJ1-4; D unresolved. CDR3 length: 14 residues. CDR1 and CDR2 (germline): MNHEY, SVGAGI. V was clipped by 6 bases and J by 0 bases, with 8 bases between them. CDR3 DNA sequence: TGTGCCAGCAGGCGGGATTCAACTAATGAAAAACTGTTTTTT. Its translation: CASRRDSTNEKLFF.

The chain links TRBV7-6 to TRBJ2-7, with D uncertain. This CDR3 comprises 14 residues. Germline CDR1 is SGHVS and CDR2 is FNYEAQ. V lost 4 bases and J lost 7, with 17 bases in between. The CDR3 sequence is CASSSTDTLREQYF. The DNA of the CDR3 is TGTGCCAGCAGCTCAACCGACACGTTGAGGGAGCAGTACTTC.

Concerning this clonotype itself: Relative to the germline gene, one junction end is altered; a read error may explain this. The rearrangement uses TRBV7-2 and TRBJ1-4; tentatively, D is TRBD1 (5 bases). The V gene's germline CDR1 is SGHTA and CDR2 FQGNSA. The CDR3 totals 15 residues. CDR3 in amino acids: CASSQRQMGRENLFF. The CDR3 DNA reads TGTGCCAGCAGCCAACGACAGATGGGAAGAGAAAACCTGTTTTTT. The full variable domain, with the rest looked up from reference TRBV7-2 and TRBJ1-4, is GAGVSQSPSNKVTEKGKDVELRCDPISGHTALYWYRQSLGQGLEFLIYFQGNSAPDKSGLPSDRFSAERTGGSVSTLTIQRTQQEDSAVYLCASSQRQMGRENLFFGSGTQLSVL.

The rearrangement links TRBV29-1 to TRBJ2-5; 7 bases agree with TRBD2. The assigned J gene may be wrong: the sequence end matches TRBJ2-1 better. The CDR3 has 14 residues. Germline V lookup: CDR1 SQVTM, CDR2 ANQGSEA. CDR3 protein: CSVATGGRGNEQFF. The CDR3 nucleotides read TGCAGCGTCGCGACTGGCGGGAGAGGTAATGAGCAGTTCTTC.

This clonotype was counted between two and nine times. The chain joins TRBV15 to TRBJ1-3; D may be TRBD1 (6 bases). Germline V gene data show CDR1 as LNHNV and CDR2 as YYDKDF (reference sequence). This CDR3 is built from 16 residues. Trimming cost V 0 bases and J 3 bases, with 12 bases left between them. CDR3 DNA: TGTGCCACCAGCAGAGATCGGACGGACAGTGGAAACACCATATATTTT. This encodes CATSRDRTDSGNTIYF.

The chain employs TRBV19 and TRBJ2-2, with 7 nucleotides matching TRBD2. The CDR3 has 16 residues. V shed 6 bases and J 0 bases; nucleotides not matched to a gene: 7. Germline CDR1 and CDR2: LNHDA and SQIVND (reference sequence). The CDR3 DNA reads TGTGCCAGTAGAACGGGGACTAACTCGAACACCGGGGAGCTGTTTTTT. Amino acid sequence: CASRTGTNSNTGELFF.

This clonotype was detected only a few times. This chain links TRBV20-1 with TRBJ2-6; D call uncertain. Germline assignment: CDR1 DFQATT and CDR2 SNEGSKA (reference sequence). V gave up 5 bases and J gave up 0 bases, with 5 bases separating them. The CDR3 contains 13 residues. The CDR3 protein is CSAANSGANVLTF. The DNA for the CDR3 is TGCAGTGCTGCGAACTCTGGGGCCAACGTCCTGACTTTC.

The CDR3 loop is CASAAGPFEQYF. The CDR3 DNA sequence: TGCGCCAGTGCGGCAGGACCCTTTGAGCAGTACTTC. The V call is TRBV5-1, the J call TRBJ2-7; no definite D call. CDR3 size: 12 residues. The V end was cut by 8 bases, the J end by 7 bases, with 16 bases between. CDR1 SGHRS and CDR2 YFSETQ come from the germline V gene.

The chain is built from TRBV18 and TRBJ2-1; TRBD2 agrees at 10 bases. The ends lost 3 bases at V and 6 bases at J; junction bases unmatched: 5. This CDR3 contains 15 residues. Germline-derived CDR1 and CDR2 are KGHSH and LQKENI. The CDR3 coding sequence is TGTGCCAGCTCACCCGTTAGCGGGAGGATCAATGAGCAGTTCTTC. Its protein is CASSPVSGRINEQFF.

This clonotype was counted only a few times. The rearrangement links TRBV20-1 to TRBJ2-5; TRBD2 matches at 10 bases. This CDR3 is built from 15 residues. CDR1 is DFQATT, CDR2 SNEGSKA, per germline (reference sequence). The V and J ends lost 1 base and 5 bases, in that order; junction bases with no gene match: 7. The chain's CDR3 is CSARGPLAGSETQYF. As DNA, the CDR3 is TGCAGTGCTAGAGGCCCACTAGCGGGAAGCGAGACCCAGTACTTC.

This clonotype has a handful of counts. The chain joins TRBV7-2 to TRBJ2-7; TRBD1 agrees at 7 bases. Trimming took 5 bases from V and 3 from J; bases not matched to a gene: 4. CDR3 size: 13 residues. Germline CDR1 is SGHTA and CDR2 is FQGNSA. CDR3 sequence reads: CASSADRYYEQYF. DNA for the CDR3: TGTGCCAGCAGCGCGGACAGGTACTACGAGCAGTACTTC.